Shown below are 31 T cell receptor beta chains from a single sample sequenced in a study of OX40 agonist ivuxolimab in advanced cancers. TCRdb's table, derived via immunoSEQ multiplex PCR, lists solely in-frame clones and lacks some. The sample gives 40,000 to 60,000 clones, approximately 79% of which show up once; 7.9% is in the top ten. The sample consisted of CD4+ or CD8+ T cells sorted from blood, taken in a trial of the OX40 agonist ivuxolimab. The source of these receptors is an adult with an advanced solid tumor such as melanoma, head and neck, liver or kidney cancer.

The CDR3 region is CASSATGTGGGGYTF. The DNA of the CDR3 is TGTGCCAGTAGTGCAACCGGGACAGGGGGCGGTGGCTACACCTTC. The V and J genes are TRBV19 and TRBJ1-2, with 12 bases that match TRBD1. This CDR3 region has 15 residues. Germline V gene lookup returns CDR1 LNHDA and CDR2 SQIVND (reference sequence). After removal of 5 bases from V and 7 bases from J, the junction contained 8 bases not matched to a gene.

The CDR3 sequence is CASSSRTGPWGNEKLFF. The CDR3 DNA sequence: TGTGCCAGCAGTTCTCGGACAGGGCCGTGGGGTAATGAAAAACTGTTTTTT. V is TRBV27 and J is TRBJ1-4; TRBD1 matches at 8 bases. V was clipped by 4 bases and J by 4 bases; unmatched bases: 11. Germline lookup yields CDR1 MNHEY and CDR2 SMNVEV (reference sequence). The CDR3 sequence is 17 residues long.

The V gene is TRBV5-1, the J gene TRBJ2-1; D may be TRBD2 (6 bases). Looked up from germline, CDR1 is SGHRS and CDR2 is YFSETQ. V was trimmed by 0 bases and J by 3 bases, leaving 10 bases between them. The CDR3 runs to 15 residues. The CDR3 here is CASSLAGVNYNEQFF. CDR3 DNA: TGCGCCAGCAGCTTGGCGGGAGTGAACTACAATGAGCAGTTCTTC. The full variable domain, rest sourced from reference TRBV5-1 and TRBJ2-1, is KAGVTQTPRYLIKTRGQQVTLSCSPISGHRSVSWYQQTPGQGLQFLFEYFSETQRNKGNFPGRFSGRQFSNSRSEMNVSTLELGDSALYLCASSLAGVNYNEQFFGPGTRLTVL.

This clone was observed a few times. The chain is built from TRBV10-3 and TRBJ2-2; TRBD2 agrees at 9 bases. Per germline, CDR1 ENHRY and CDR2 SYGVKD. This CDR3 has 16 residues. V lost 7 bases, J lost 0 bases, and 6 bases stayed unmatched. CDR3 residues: CAINSGSTANTGELFF. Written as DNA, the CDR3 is TGTGCCATCAATAGCGGGAGTACCGCGAACACCGGGGAGCTGTTTTTT.

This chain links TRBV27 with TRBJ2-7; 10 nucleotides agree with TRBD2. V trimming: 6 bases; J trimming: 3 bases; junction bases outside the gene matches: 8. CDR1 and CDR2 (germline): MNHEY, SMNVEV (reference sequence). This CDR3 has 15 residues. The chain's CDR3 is CASSLGLAGGYEQYF. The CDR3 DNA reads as TGTGCCAGCAGCCTGGGGTTAGCGGGAGGCTACGAGCAGTACTTC.

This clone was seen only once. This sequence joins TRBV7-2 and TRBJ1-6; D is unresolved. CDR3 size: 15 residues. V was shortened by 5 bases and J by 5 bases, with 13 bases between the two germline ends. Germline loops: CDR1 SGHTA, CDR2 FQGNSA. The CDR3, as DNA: TGTGCCAGCAGCATCCGGGCCCCTGATAATTCACCCCTCCACTTT. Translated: CASSIRAPDNSPLHF.

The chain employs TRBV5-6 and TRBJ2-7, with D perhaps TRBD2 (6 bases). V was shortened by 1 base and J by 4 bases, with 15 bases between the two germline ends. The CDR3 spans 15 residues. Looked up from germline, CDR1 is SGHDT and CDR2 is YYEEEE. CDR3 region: CASSLIGGYEYEQYF. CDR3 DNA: TGTGCCAGCAGCTTGATTGGAGGGTATGAGTACGAGCAGTACTTC.

CDR3 residues: CAWQQQGESEAFF. CDR3 DNA sequence: TGTGCCTGGCAACAACAGGGTGAATCTGAAGCTTTCTTT. The chain combines TRBV30 with TRBJ1-1; tentative D call: TRBD1 (6 bases). From germline, CDR1 is GTSNPN and CDR2 SVGIG (reference sequence). CDR3 length equals 13 residues. Trimming removed 5 bases from V and 6 bases from J, with 16 bases in between.

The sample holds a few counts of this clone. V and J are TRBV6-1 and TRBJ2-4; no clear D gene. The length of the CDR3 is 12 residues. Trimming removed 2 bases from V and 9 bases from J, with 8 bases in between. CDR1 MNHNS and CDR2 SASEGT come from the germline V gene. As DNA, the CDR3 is TGTGCCAGCAGTGAATGGATGATCATTCAGTACTTC. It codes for CASSEWMIIQYF.

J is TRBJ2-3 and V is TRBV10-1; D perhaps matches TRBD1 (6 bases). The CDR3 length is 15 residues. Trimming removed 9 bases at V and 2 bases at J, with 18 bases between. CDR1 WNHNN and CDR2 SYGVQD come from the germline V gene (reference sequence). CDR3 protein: CASSTGHHFTDTQYF. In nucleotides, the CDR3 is TGCGCCAGTTCGACGGGACACCACTTCACAGATACGCAGTATTTT.

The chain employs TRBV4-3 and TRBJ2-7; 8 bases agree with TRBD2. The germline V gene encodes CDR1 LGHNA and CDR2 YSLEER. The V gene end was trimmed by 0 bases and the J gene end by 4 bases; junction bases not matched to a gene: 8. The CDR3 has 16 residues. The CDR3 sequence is CASSQDLLAEAYEQYF. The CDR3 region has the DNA TGCGCCAGCAGCCAAGATTTACTAGCGGAGGCATACGAGCAGTACTTC.

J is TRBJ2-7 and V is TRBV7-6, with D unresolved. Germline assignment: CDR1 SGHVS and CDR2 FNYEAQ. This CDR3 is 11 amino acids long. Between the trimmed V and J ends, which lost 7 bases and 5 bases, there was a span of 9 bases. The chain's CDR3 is CASTPPHEQYF. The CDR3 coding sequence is TGTGCCAGCACCCCCCCCCACGAGCAGTACTTC.

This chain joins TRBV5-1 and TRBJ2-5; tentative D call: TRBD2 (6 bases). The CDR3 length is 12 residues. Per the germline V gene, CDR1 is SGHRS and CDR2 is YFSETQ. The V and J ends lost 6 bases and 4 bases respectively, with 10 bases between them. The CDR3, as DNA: TGCGCCAGCACCCCGGGAGCAGAGACCCAGTACTTC. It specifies CASTPGAETQYF.

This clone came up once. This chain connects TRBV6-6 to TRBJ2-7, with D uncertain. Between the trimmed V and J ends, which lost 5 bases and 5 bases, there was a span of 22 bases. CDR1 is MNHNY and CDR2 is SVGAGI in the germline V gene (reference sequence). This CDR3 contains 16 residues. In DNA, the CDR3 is TGTGCCAGCAGTCCCCGCGCAGGCTTGGGGTCTAACGAGCAGTACTTC. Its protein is CASSPRAGLGSNEQYF.

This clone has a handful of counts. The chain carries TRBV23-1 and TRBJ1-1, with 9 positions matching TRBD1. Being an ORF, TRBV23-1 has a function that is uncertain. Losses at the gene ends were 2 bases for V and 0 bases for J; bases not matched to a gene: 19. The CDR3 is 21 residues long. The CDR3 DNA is TGCGCCAGCAGTCAAAGTTGGGACAGGGCCTGGGTTAGGTGGGTGAACACTGAAGCTTTCTTT. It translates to CASSQSWDRAWVRWVNTEAFF.

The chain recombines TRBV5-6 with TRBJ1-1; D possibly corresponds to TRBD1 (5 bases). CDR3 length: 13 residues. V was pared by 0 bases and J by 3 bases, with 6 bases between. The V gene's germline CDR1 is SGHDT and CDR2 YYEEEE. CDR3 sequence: CASSLAGHTEAFF. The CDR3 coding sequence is TGTGCCAGCAGCTTGGCAGGGCACACTGAAGCTTTCTTT. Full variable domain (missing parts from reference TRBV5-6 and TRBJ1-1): DAGVTQSPTHLIKTRGQQVTLRCSPKSGHDTVSWYQQALGQGPQFIFQYYEEEERQRGNFPDRFSGHQFPNYSSELNVNALLLGDSALYLCASSLAGHTEAFFGQGTRLTVV.

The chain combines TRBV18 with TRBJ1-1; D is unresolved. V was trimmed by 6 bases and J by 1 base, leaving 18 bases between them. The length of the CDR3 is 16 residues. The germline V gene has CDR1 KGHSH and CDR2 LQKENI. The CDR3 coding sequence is TGTGCCAGCTCCCCGAGGGCAGGCTGGTGGAACACTGAAGCTTTCTTT. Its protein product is CASSPRAGWWNTEAFF.

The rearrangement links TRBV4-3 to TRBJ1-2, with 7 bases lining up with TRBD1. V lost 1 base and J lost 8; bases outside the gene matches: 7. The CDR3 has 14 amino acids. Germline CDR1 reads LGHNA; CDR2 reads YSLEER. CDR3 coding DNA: TGCGCCAGCAGCCAAGTCGGGGGGACAGAAGGCTACACCTTC. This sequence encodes CASSQVGGTEGYTF.

The CDR3 nucleotides are TGTGCCATCAGACAGGGAGGCGAGGAGACCCAGTACTTC. This gives the protein CAIRQGGEETQYF. The V and J genes are TRBV10-3 and TRBJ2-5, with D possibly being TRBD1 or TRBD2 (6 bases each). CDR1 is ENHRY and CDR2 is SYGVKD in the germline V gene. The CDR3 loop spans 13 amino acids. The V and J ends lost 6 bases and 5 bases respectively, with 13 bases between them.

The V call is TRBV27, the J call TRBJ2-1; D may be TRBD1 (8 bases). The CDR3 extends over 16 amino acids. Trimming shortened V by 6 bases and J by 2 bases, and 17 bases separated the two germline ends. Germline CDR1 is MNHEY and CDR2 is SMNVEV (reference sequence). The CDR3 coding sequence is TGTGCCAGCAGCCGGGGGGCACAGGGGGCCTACAATGAGCAGTTCTTC. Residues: CASSRGAQGAYNEQFF.

Here the CDR3 reads CASSFNGGRLDEQYF. In DNA, the CDR3 is TGTGCCAGCAGCTTCAACGGCGGGAGGTTGGACGAGCAGTACTTC. V and J are TRBV5-4 and TRBJ2-7, with TRBD2 identical over 8 bases. Germline-derived CDR1 and CDR2 are SGHNT and YYREEE (reference sequence). V trimming: 2 bases; J trimming: 5 bases; junction bases outside the gene matches: 9. The CDR3 covers 15 residues.

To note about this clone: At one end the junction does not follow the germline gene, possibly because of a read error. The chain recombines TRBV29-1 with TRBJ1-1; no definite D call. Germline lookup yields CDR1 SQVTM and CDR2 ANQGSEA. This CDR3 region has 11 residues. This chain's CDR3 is CSAEKATEAFF. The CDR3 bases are TGCAGCGCTGAAAAGGCCACTGAAGCTTTCTTT.

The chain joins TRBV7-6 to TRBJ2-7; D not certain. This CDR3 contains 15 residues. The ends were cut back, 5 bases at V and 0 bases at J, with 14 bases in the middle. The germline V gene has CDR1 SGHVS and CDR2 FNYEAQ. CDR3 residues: CASSPRPTTSYEQYF. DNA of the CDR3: TGTGCCAGCAGCCCGAGGCCAACTACCTCCTACGAGCAGTACTTC.

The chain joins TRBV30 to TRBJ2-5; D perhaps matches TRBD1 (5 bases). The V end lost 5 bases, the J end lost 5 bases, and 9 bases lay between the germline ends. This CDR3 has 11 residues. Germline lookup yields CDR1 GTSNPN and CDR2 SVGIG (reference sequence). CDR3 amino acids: CAWGKGETQYF. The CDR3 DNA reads TGTGCCTGGGGAAAGGGGGAGACCCAGTACTTC.

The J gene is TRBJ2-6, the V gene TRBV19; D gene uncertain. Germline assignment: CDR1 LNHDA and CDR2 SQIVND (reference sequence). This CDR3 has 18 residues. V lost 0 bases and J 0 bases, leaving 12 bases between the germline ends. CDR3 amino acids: CASSIDPATVSGANVLTF. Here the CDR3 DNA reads TGTGCCAGTAGTATAGATCCAGCCACGGTCTCTGGGGCCAACGTCCTGACTTTC.

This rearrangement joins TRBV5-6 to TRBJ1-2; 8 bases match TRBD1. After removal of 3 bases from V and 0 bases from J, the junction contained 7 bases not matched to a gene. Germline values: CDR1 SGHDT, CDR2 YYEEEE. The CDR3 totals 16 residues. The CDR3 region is CASSSGTGESNYGYTF. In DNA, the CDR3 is TGTGCCAGCAGCTCCGGGACAGGAGAGTCTAACTATGGCTACACCTTC.

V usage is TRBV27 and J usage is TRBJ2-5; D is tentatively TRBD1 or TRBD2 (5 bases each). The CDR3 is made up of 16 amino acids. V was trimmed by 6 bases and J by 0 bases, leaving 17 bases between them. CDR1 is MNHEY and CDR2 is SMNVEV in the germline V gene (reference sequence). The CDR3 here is CASSPDGGAYQETQYF. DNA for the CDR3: TGTGCCAGCAGCCCCGATGGGGGTGCGTACCAAGAGACCCAGTACTTC.

CDR3 sequence: CASSYQGNQPQHF. DNA of the CDR3: TGTGCCAGCAGCTACCAGGGGAATCAGCCCCAGCATTTT. This sequence joins TRBV7-2 and TRBJ1-5, with a tentative D call TRBD1 (6 bases). CDR3 length: 13 residues. CDR1 and CDR2 from the germline V gene are SGHTA and FQGNSA. Trimming removed 4 bases at V and 4 bases at J, with 8 bases between.

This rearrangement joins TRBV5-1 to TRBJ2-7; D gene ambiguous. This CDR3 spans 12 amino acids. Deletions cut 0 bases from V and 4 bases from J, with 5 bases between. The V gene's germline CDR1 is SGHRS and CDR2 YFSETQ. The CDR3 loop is CASSLGGYEQYF. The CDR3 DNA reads TGCGCCAGCAGCTTGGGGGGTTACGAGCAGTACTTC.

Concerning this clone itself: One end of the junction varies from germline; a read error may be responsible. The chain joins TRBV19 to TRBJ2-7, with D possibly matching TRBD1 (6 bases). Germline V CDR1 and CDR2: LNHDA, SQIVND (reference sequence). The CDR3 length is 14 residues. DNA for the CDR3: TGTGCCAGTAGTATGGGGGCAGGGCAGTACGGGCAGTACTTC. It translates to CASSMGAGQYGQYF.

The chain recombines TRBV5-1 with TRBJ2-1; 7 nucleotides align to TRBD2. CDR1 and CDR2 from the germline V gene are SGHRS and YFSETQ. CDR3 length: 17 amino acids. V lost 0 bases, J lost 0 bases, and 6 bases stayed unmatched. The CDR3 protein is CASSLEVGGSSYNEQFF. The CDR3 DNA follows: TGCGCCAGCAGCTTGGAGGTCGGCGGGAGCTCCTACAATGAGCAGTTCTTC. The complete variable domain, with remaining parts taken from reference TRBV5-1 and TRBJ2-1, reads KAGVTQTPRYLIKTRGQQVTLSCSPISGHRSVSWYQQTPGQGLQFLFEYFSETQRNKGNFPGRFSGRQFSNSRSEMNVSTLELGDSALYLCASSLEVGGSSYNEQFFGPGTRLTVL.